This note documents a single TCR beta chain sequence. What it recognizes is unknown. The sample belongs to a study of shared clonotypes between healthy human individuals. Study in general: Used for every donor were three CD4 naive, three CD4 memory, two CD8 naive and one CD8 memory plate.

Study findings and constraints: A reduction in generation probabilities was seen for non-shared clonotypes relative to those shared by all four donors.

Naive CD8 cells were CD45RO-negative, positively selected for CCR7, excluding terminally differentiated effector memory CD45RA+ cells. In the original processing: Filtering differed since immunoSEQ provided only junctions, with no quality scores. The data were produced by immunoSEQ multiplex PCR, yet TCRdb's version contains in-frame clones alone and is incomplete. V, J and clone size were drawn from that table, and D and trimming were deduced from the DNA. The sample records around 650,000 clones, about 96% being singletons. The sequencing input was naive CD8+ T cells sorted from blood. This clonotype was obtained from a woman younger than 45 in good health.

In nucleotides, the CDR3 is TGTGCCAGCAGCTTAGGTCTCTGGGAGCAGTACTTC. Translating it yields CASSLGLWEQYF. This rearrangement joins TRBV7-9 to TRBJ2-7; no firm D call. The CDR3 has 12 amino acids. Trimming stripped 1 base from V and 7 bases from J, with 8 bases between. The germline CDR1 and CDR2 sequences are SEHNR and FQNEAQ (reference sequence).